The clone carrying this T cell receptor (beta chain) was seen a handful of times. Its antigen remains unknown. These data come from a study of T cell repertoires in aging, cancer and after chemotherapy. A mixed TRB-A/B primer pool amplified rearranged TRB by multiplex touch-down PCR. Using its own MiXCR run on the multiplex PCR reads, TCRdb lists one record per CDR3 protein. The table shows around 10,000 distinct CDR3 sequences, with approximately 30% occurring only once. General study findings and limits: Immunological memory after chemotherapy cannot be judged from the repertoire data. Median generation probability rose over the chemotherapy interval in each cancer cohort, suggesting rebound thymic output. In healthy donors, age-related TCR diversity loss mainly reflected lost richness.

Amplification of TCR beta used genomic DNA extracted from peripheral blood. Germline trimming cut 6 bases from V and 5 bases from J; bases unmatched to any gene: 8. Germline lookup yields CDR1 MNHEY and CDR2 SVGEGT. The CDR3 loop spans 14 amino acids. This clonotype was sampled from a human donor in good health. The donor label of this sample is uncertain. The sequencing input was blood. V is TRBV6-2 or TRBV6-3 and J is TRBJ2-7, with 9 bases identical to TRBD1. The CDR3 protein is CASSLGTGYHEQYF. In nucleotides, the CDR3 is TGTGCCAGCAGCCTCGGGACAGGGTACCACGAGCAGTACTTC.